In its sample, the clone carrying this T cell receptor beta chain was seen a few times. The antigen is unknown. This entry belongs to a study of human T cells and chemical hapten exposure. Study details: Per-sample TCR yield variability stemmed mainly from small pooled library volume differences. Study-level points and caveats: Following DPC sensitization, TCRs present above 1 in 1000 frequency showed no change.

Total RNA was extracted from unfractionated whole blood. The library gave individual cDNA molecules unique molecular identifiers. In the authors' methods: Sample TCR totals centred on a median of about 92,000, ranging roughly 20,000 to 690,600. MiXCR, applied by TCRdb to the reads, yields one record per CDR3 protein. The V and J calls were determined by TCRdb, not by the authors. The repertoire has around 120,000 distinct CDR3 sequences, around 8.5% of them found once; the top ten carry more than 1.3%. Per the germline V gene, CDR1 is SEHNR and CDR2 is FQNEAQ (reference sequence). Trimming took 5 bases from V and 5 from J; bases not matched to a gene: 7. The CDR3 consists of 14 residues.

The sequencing input was whole blood. The chain recombines TRBV7-9 with TRBJ1-1; 8 nucleotides align to TRBD1. This TCR was recovered from a human donor in good health. Some clones in this sample may be carry-over from other donors' samples. CDR3 protein: CASSRQGRITEAFF. CDR3 bases: TGTGCCAGCAGCCGACAGGGGAGGATTACTGAAGCTTTCTTT.